This T cell receptor (beta chain) was recorded in a study of OX40 agonist ivuxolimab in advanced cancers. Findings and limits, study-wide: The specificity for antigen of the expanded peripheral T cells was not determined. Among the least clonally expanded were partial responders at 0.1-3.0 mg/kg.

In regard to this clone: What it recognizes is unknown.

Germline lookup yields CDR1 KGHSH and CDR2 LQKENI. V was clipped by 2 bases and J by 4 bases, with 8 bases between them. The CDR3 runs 13 residues. Libraries were prepared by immunoSEQ multiplex PCR; TCRdb keeps only in-frame clonotypes and omits some of them. The sample shows about 69,000 clones, around 87% of them seen only once. Source: CD4+ or CD8+ T cells sorted from blood, taken in a trial of the OX40 agonist ivuxolimab. J is TRBJ1-2 and V is TRBV18; no clear D. This receptor was identified in an adult with an advanced solid tumor such as melanoma, head and neck, liver or kidney cancer. CDR3 amino acids: CASSPDGGYGYTF. CDR3 nucleotides: TGTGCCAGCTCACCAGATGGCGGCTATGGCTACACCTTC.